These T cell receptor beta chains were read from a single sample in a study of blood T cell repertoires in COVID-19. The table came from immunoSEQ multiplex PCR; TCRdb's copy has only in-frame clones and leaves some out. The sample comprises roughly 250,000 clones, approximately 86% of which are singletons, and about 6% rests with the top ten. Sample: PBMCs or T cells enriched from blood (not recorded which). The receptors were sampled from a woman in her 30s with acute COVID-19. The CDR3 runs from the conserved cysteine through the conserved F or W. D genes are given only for firm matches.

d_call	v_call	j_call	cdr3_nt	cdr3_aa
TRBD1	TRBV5-6	TRBJ1-6	TGTGCCAGCAGACAACAGGGGGTTAATAATTCACCCCTCCACTTT	CASRQQGVNNSPLHF
.	TRBV7-9	TRBJ2-5	TGTGCCAGCAGCGGCGACAGTACCCAAGAGACCCAGTACTTC	CASSGDSTQETQYF
TRBD2	TRBV7-8	TRBJ2-1	TGTGCCAGCAGCTTAGCGGTAGCGGGGGGCTCCTTCTACAATGAGCAGTTCTTC	CASSLAVAGGSFYNEQFF
TRBD2	TRBV6-5	TRBJ2-1	TGTGCCAGCAGTTACAGCGGGGGGTGGGATGAGCAGTTCTTC	CASSYSGGWDEQFF
.	TRBV12-3/TRBV12-4	TRBJ1-1	TGTGCCAGCAGTTTAGGGACAGACCTTGAAGCTTTCTTT	CASSLGTDLEAFF
.	TRBV18	TRBJ1-1	TGTGCCAGCTCAGGCGGCAGGAACACTGAAGCTTTCTTT	CASSGGRNTEAFF
.	TRBV3-1/TRBV3-2	TRBJ2-1	TGTGCCAGCAGCCAAAAAGCGGTGGGTGAGCAGTTCTTC	CASSQKAVGEQFF
.	TRBV2	TRBJ1-6	TGTGCCAGCAGTGATTTTCAACAGGGTTACGGTTCACCCCTCCACTTT	CASSDFQQGYGSPLHF
.	TRBV20-1	TRBJ1-6	TGCAGTGCTCTAGGGGCACCCCTCCACTTT	CSALGAPLHF
.	TRBV9	TRBJ1-1	TGTGCCAGCAGCGTAGCTCGGGGGAACACTGAAGCTTTCTTT	CASSVARGNTEAFF
TRBD1	TRBV7-9	TRBJ1-4	TGTGCCAGCAGACCGGGACAGTCCGAAAAACTGTTTTTT	CASRPGQSEKLFF
.	TRBV18	TRBJ1-3	TGTGCCAGCTCACCTGTCACAGGGTCCTCTGGAAACACCATATATTTT	CASSPVTGSSGNTIYF
TRBD1	TRBV28	TRBJ1-1	TGTGCCAGCAGTCCCCCAACGGACAGGGTAGCTTTCTTT	CASSPPTDRVAFF
.	TRBV18	TRBJ1-3	TGTGCCAGCTCCCAACAGATGGGCAGAACTGGAAACACCATATATTTT	CASSQQMGRTGNTIYF
.	TRBV10-3	TRBJ2-1	TGTGCCATCAGTGATTCGCAGGGAACGACGAATGAGCAGTTCTTC	CAISDSQGTTNEQFF